This passage covers 23 T cell receptor beta chains from one sample sequenced in a study of blood T cell repertoires in COVID-19. Here immunoSEQ multiplex PCR was the method, and the copy in TCRdb shows in-frame clones only, minus some. This sample has approximately 150,000 clones; roughly 89% occur once, and the top ten carry roughly 1.6%. Sequencing input: peripheral blood. These receptors were obtained from a human donor in a cohort sampled during active COVID-19.

The V call is TRBV24-1, the J call TRBJ2-1; maybe TRBD2 (6 bases). The CDR3 sequence is 16 residues long. Looked up from germline, CDR1 is KGHDR and CDR2 is SFDVKD. Trimming shortened V by 4 bases and J by 1 base, and 13 bases separated the two germline ends. CDR3 loop: CATSEGLGGSYNEQFF. CDR3 bases: TGTGCCACCAGTGAGGGGCTCGGGGGTTCCTACAATGAGCAGTTCTTC.

The chain joins TRBV9 to TRBJ2-1, with 8 nucleotides matching TRBD1. The CDR3 is 17 residues long. With 2 bases clipped from V and 3 bases from J, the junction kept 10 bases outside the gene matches. CDR1 and CDR2 (germline): SGDLS, YYNGEE. CDR3 loop: CASSVHIGTGVYNEQFF. The CDR3 coding sequence is TGTGCCAGCAGCGTTCACATCGGGACAGGAGTCTACAATGAGCAGTTCTTC.

V is TRBV10-3 and J is TRBJ1-5, with a weak D call TRBD1 (5 bases). The CDR3 runs 16 residues. Germline V gene lookup returns CDR1 ENHRY and CDR2 SYGVKD. Trimming pared 5 bases from V and 2 bases from J, leaving 16 bases between. Here the CDR3 DNA reads TGTGCCATCAGTCCCGGGACTCCTATAGGCAATCAGCCCCAGCATTTT. Protein: CAISPGTPIGNQPQHF.

The J gene is TRBJ2-7, the V gene TRBV5-6; D unresolved. The germline V gene encodes CDR1 SGHDT and CDR2 YYEEEE. CDR3 length: 13 amino acids. V lost 0 bases to trimming and J lost 5 bases, with 9 bases between them. The CDR3 nucleotides are TGTGCCAGCAGCTTGGCCGTGTTTAACGAGCAGTACTTC. It yields the protein CASSLAVFNEQYF.

V gene TRBV5-1 combines with J gene TRBJ1-1, with no clear D. Germline loops: CDR1 SGHRS, CDR2 YFSETQ. The CDR3 sequence is 15 residues long. Between the trimmed V and J ends, which lost 0 bases and 5 bases, there was a span of 14 bases. CDR3 sequence reads: CASSLDPGSETEAFF. The CDR3 coding sequence is TGCGCCAGCAGCTTGGATCCCGGGTCGGAGACTGAAGCTTTCTTT.

This sequence joins TRBV11-2 and TRBJ2-3; D is ambiguous. V lost 3 bases and J 4 bases, leaving 5 bases between the germline ends. The CDR3 covers 12 residues. The germline V gene has CDR1 SGHAT and CDR2 FQNNGV. The CDR3 nucleotides are TGTGCCAGCAGCTTTCGTCCAGATACGCAGTATTTT. Protein sequence: CASSFRPDTQYF.

This chain links TRBV10-3 with TRBJ2-2, with 7 bases matching TRBD2. CDR1 and CDR2 from the germline V gene are ENHRY and SYGVKD. The CDR3 runs 13 residues. In DNA form, the CDR3 reads TGTGCTGTGAAGCGGGACCCCACCGGGGAGCTGTTTTTT. Its translation is CAVKRDPTGELFF.

J is TRBJ1-2 and V is TRBV5-6; possible D gene TRBD1, 6 bases. The V end lost 4 bases, the J end lost 2 bases, and 15 bases lay between the germline ends. The length of the CDR3 is 15 residues. Germline V lookup: CDR1 SGHDT, CDR2 YYEEEE. The CDR3, as DNA: TGTGCCAGCAGCCCTAGGGGGGGGCGGAACTATGGCTACACCTTC. It translates to CASSPRGGRNYGYTF.

CDR3 bases: TGTGCCAGCAGCTTGACCGGGTTCAACGCAGAGACCCAGTACTTC. Its protein is CASSLTGFNAETQYF. The J gene is TRBJ2-5, the V gene TRBV5-5; D call uncertain. Germline V gene sequence: CDR1 SGHKS, CDR2 YYEKEE (reference sequence). V was trimmed by 1 base and J by 4 bases, leaving 14 bases between them. The CDR3 runs 15 residues.

The V and J genes are TRBV7-9 and TRBJ1-2; D not resolved. The CDR3 totals 13 residues. CDR1 and CDR2 from the germline V gene are SEHNR and FQNEAQ (reference sequence). Trimming shortened V by 3 bases and J by 2 bases, and 7 bases separated the two germline ends. CDR3 nucleotide sequence: TGTGCCAGCAGCTTTGACGGGAACTATGGCTACACCTTC. Its protein is CASSFDGNYGYTF.

The chain couples TRBV20-1 to TRBJ2-3, with a possible D match to TRBD1 (6 bases). V was cut by 3 bases and J by 3 bases, with 22 bases left in between. CDR3 length: 17 amino acids. The germline gives CDR1 DFQATT, CDR2 SNEGSKA (reference sequence). CDR3 in amino acids: CSASVRGRGRRTDTQYF. The CDR3 region has the DNA TGCAGTGCTAGTGTCAGGGGCAGGGGTCGGAGGACAGATACGCAGTATTTT.

The chain carries TRBV7-9 and TRBJ2-5; D may be TRBD2 (5 bases). CDR3 length: 13 amino acids. Germline lookup yields CDR1 SEHNR and CDR2 FQNEAQ (reference sequence). Trimming took off 6 bases at V and 5 bases at J, with 13 bases between the two ends. The CDR3 loop reads CASSKAGVETQYF. The CDR3 DNA reads TGTGCCAGCAGTAAGGCCGGGGTGGAGACCCAGTACTTC. The full variable domain, its missing parts supplied by reference TRBV7-9 and TRBJ2-5, is DTGVSQNPRHKITKRGQNVTFRCDPISEHNRLYWYRQTLGQGPEFLTYFQNEAQLEKSRLLSDRFSAERPKGSFSTLEIQRTEQGDSAMYLCASSKAGVETQYFGPGTRLLVL.

V is TRBV30 and J is TRBJ2-5; 10 bases agree with TRBD2. The junction had 7 bases not matched to a gene; V was cut back by 1 base and J by 5 bases. The germline gives CDR1 GTSNPN, CDR2 SVGIG (reference sequence). The CDR3 extends over 15 amino acids. CDR3 in amino acids: CAWSGERGGRETQYF. DNA for the CDR3: TGTGCCTGGAGTGGGGAGCGGGGGGGCCGGGAGACCCAGTACTTC.

J is TRBJ2-3 and V is TRBV27; maybe TRBD2 (5 bases). V was cut by 6 bases and J by 6 bases, with 10 bases left in between. The length of the CDR3 is 12 residues. In germline, CDR1 is MNHEY, CDR2 SMNVEV (reference sequence). CDR3 protein: CASRIGGDTQYF. As DNA, the CDR3 is TGTGCCAGCAGGATAGGCGGGGATACGCAGTATTTT.

This sequence joins TRBV9 and TRBJ1-1; 10 bases are shared with TRBD1. This CDR3 contains 15 residues. The V gene's germline CDR1 is SGDLS and CDR2 YYNGEE. V dropped 6 bases and J dropped 1; count of bases not matched to a gene: 6. The CDR3 sequence: CASNFGQGENTEAFF. The CDR3 DNA sequence: TGTGCCAGCAACTTCGGACAGGGGGAGAACACTGAAGCTTTCTTT.

This clone has a handful of counts. The chain couples TRBV2 to TRBJ2-7; 9 nucleotides match TRBD1. The germline V gene has CDR1 SNHLY and CDR2 FYNNEI. The CDR3 is made up of 15 amino acids. The V segment lost 3 bases and the J segment 1 base; nucleotides outside the gene matches: 4. CDR3 region: CASSDSGTGSYEQYF. Written as DNA, the CDR3 is TGTGCCAGCAGTGATTCCGGGACAGGGTCCTACGAGCAGTACTTC.

The chain has TRBV2 and TRBJ1-2; 12 bases line up with TRBD1. The CDR3 contains 14 residues. Germline V gene lookup returns CDR1 SNHLY and CDR2 FYNNEI. The trim removed 4 bases at V and 7 bases at J, leaving 4 bases unmatched. CDR3 amino acids: CASSAGTGGFGYTF. The CDR3 nucleotides read TGTGCCAGCAGTGCTGGGACAGGGGGCTTTGGCTACACCTTC.

The chain employs TRBV11-2 and TRBJ2-7; 7 bases agree with TRBD2. CDR1 is SGHAT, CDR2 FQNNGV, per germline. Trimming cost V 5 bases and J 4 bases; bases outside gene matches: 8. CDR3 length equals 14 residues. CDR3 nucleotides: TGTGCCAGCAGCGAACAGCGGGGATGGTACGAGCAGTACTTC. Translating it yields CASSEQRGWYEQYF.

The chain employs TRBV2 and TRBJ1-2, with D unresolved. Germline V gene lookup returns CDR1 SNHLY and CDR2 FYNNEI. The CDR3 runs to 15 residues. Trimming stripped 4 bases from V and 4 bases from J, with 16 bases between. CDR3 sequence reads: CASSAPGLTIYGYTF. CDR3 DNA: TGTGCCAGCAGTGCCCCCGGACTGACAATCTATGGCTACACCTTC.

V gene TRBV5-1 combines with J gene TRBJ2-2, with 7 bases lining up with TRBD1. V lost 0 bases to trimming and J lost 7 bases; unmatched junction nucleotides: 6. The CDR3 has 15 amino acids. Germline assignment: CDR1 SGHRS and CDR2 YFSETQ. Written as DNA, the CDR3 is TGCGCCAGCAGCTTGGTGACAGGGAGAAACGGGGAGCTGTTTTTT. Its protein is CASSLVTGRNGELFF.

This clone was detected once. The gene calls are TRBV11-2 and TRBJ2-7; 11 nucleotides line up with TRBD1. This CDR3 is built from 17 residues. Germline CDR1 SGHAT, CDR2 FQNNGV. The trim removed 2 bases at V and 2 bases at J, leaving 8 bases unmatched. As DNA, the CDR3 is TGTGCCAGCAGCTTAAACGAAGGGACAGGGGGTACCTACGAGCAGTACTTC. This sequence encodes CASSLNEGTGGTYEQYF.

J is TRBJ1-1 and V is TRBV7-9, with 8 nucleotides matching TRBD1. CDR3 length: 13 amino acids. The germline gives CDR1 SEHNR, CDR2 FQNEAQ (reference sequence). The V segment lost 4 bases and the J segment 5 bases; nucleotides outside the gene matches: 3. The CDR3 coding sequence is TGTGCCAGCAGCTCACAGGGGGTTACTGAAGCTTTCTTT. It yields the protein CASSSQGVTEAFF.

The rearrangement uses TRBV19 and TRBJ2-1; unclear D gene. CDR1 and CDR2 (germline): LNHDA, SQIVND (reference sequence). The CDR3 spans 13 residues. Trimming cost V 5 bases and J 5 bases, with 10 bases left between them. For the CDR3, the DNA is TGTGCCAGTAGTCCCACAAGAAACAATGAGCAGTTCTTC. Its translation: CASSPTRNNEQFF.